The 19 T cell receptor beta chains in this list originate from one sample, sequenced in a study of a mutant IDH1 vaccine in newly diagnosed glioma (dated by TCRdb to the early 2020s). Library construction relied on the immunoSEQ multiplex PCR assay. The source is immuneACCESS, and TCRdb retained only in-frame sequences with V and J called. Part of the clones is not carried over; for the studies checked, unresolved V genes explain less than half of this, and the remainder is unexplained. The sample contains around 58,000 clones, over 70% of them found a single time. The biggest ten clones account for 3% to 4% of the sample. According to the study, the label for this sample's time point signals: week 5, during vaccination. Every vaccine dose consisted of 300 ug of a 20-mer mutant IDH1 peptide in Montanide, administered subcutaneously together with topical imiquimod. The antigens for these receptors are not known.

Sequencing used PBMCs, obtained from a glioma patient whose treatment included an IDH1 peptide vaccine. These receptors were obtained from a man aged 25 to 40 with glioma.

This rearrangement joins TRBV6-1 to TRBJ1-1; D ambiguous. The germline gives CDR1 MNHNS, CDR2 SASEGT. The V and J ends lost 6 bases and 0 bases respectively, with 11 bases between them. The CDR3 is 14 residues long. In DNA form, the CDR3 reads TGTGCCAGCAGGACTCCAGATATGAACACTGAAGCTTTCTTT. It translates to CASRTPDMNTEAFF.

The chain combines TRBV5-4 with TRBJ2-5; 7 bases line up with TRBD1. The CDR3 runs 14 residues. J lost 1 base, V lost 4 bases, and 4 bases had no gene match. The V gene's germline CDR1 is SGHNT and CDR2 YYREEE (reference sequence). The CDR3 loop reads CASSPGQSQETQYF. Written as DNA, the CDR3 is TGTGCCAGCAGCCCGGGACAGAGCCAAGAGACCCAGTACTTC.

The chain links TRBV18 to TRBJ2-3, with D possibly matching TRBD1 (6 bases). Germline V gene data show CDR1 as KGHSH and CDR2 as LQKENI. This CDR3 spans 16 amino acids. Trimming shortened V by 4 bases and J by 3 bases, and 17 bases separated the two germline ends. The CDR3 loop reads CASSQKRTVTTDTQYF. The DNA of the CDR3 is TGTGCCAGCTCACAAAAAAGGACAGTAACAACAGATACGCAGTATTTT. The complete variable domain, with remaining parts taken from reference TRBV18 and TRBJ2-3, reads NAGVMQNPRHLVRRRGQEARLRCSPMKGHSHVYWYRQLPEEGLKFMVYLQKENIIDESGMPKERFSAEFPKEGPSILRIQQVVRGDSAAYFCASSQKRTVTTDTQYFGPGTRLTVL.

V and J are TRBV9 and TRBJ1-2, with D unclear. The CDR3 totals 12 residues. The germline V gene has CDR1 SGDLS and CDR2 YYNGEE. V shed 0 bases and J shed 4 bases, with 4 bases lying between them. CDR3 region: CASSVESYGYTF. For the CDR3, the DNA is TGTGCCAGCAGCGTAGAGTCCTATGGCTACACCTTC. Drawing the rest from reference TRBV9 and TRBJ1-2, the complete variable domain is DSGVTQTPKHLITATGQRVTLRCSPRSGDLSVYWYQQSLDQGLQFLIQYYNGEERAKGNILERFSAQQFPDLHSELNLSSLELGDSALYFCASSVESYGYTFGSGTRLTVV.

The rearrangement links TRBV7-9 to TRBJ2-1; possible D gene TRBD2, 5 bases. V was clipped by 5 bases and J by 6 bases, with 20 bases between them. This CDR3 spans 16 amino acids. The germline V gene encodes CDR1 SEHNR and CDR2 FQNEAQ (reference sequence). CDR3 DNA sequence: TGTGCCAGCAGCCCTACGCGTGTAAGCGGCGTCAATGAGCAGTTCTTC. Translated, it gives CASSPTRVSGVNEQFF.

CDR3 in amino acids: CAWSSGLASILKQFF. The CDR3 nucleotides read TGTGCCTGGAGTTCGGGACTAGCATCTATATTAAAGCAGTTCTTC. The chain recombines TRBV30 with TRBJ2-1; TRBD2 matches at 9 bases. This CDR3 comprises 15 residues. The trim removed 2 bases at V and 11 bases at J, leaving 13 bases unmatched. Per the germline V gene, CDR1 is GTSNPN and CDR2 is SVGIG (reference sequence).

The rearrangement joins TRBV5-1 to TRBJ2-1; 10 positions match TRBD1. The CDR3 is 14 residues long. From germline, CDR1 is SGHRS and CDR2 YFSETQ. Losses at the gene ends were 5 bases for V and 6 bases for J; bases not matched to a gene: 5. The CDR3 DNA reads as TGCGCCAGCAGAGCGGGACAGGGGACCAATGAGCAGTTCTTC. Translation: CASRAGQGTNEQFF.

The genes are TRBV6-1 and TRBJ2-3; 10 bases fit TRBD2. Germline CDR1 reads MNHNS; CDR2 reads SASEGT. The length of the CDR3 is 17 residues. V shed 3 bases and J 2 bases; nucleotides not matched to a gene: 8. CDR3 in DNA: TGTGCCAGCAGTGACGGACTAGCGGTCTCCCCCACAGATACGCAGTATTTT. It encodes CASSDGLAVSPTDTQYF.

DNA of the CDR3: TGCGCCAGCAGCCAAGGCTGGACAGCAACTAATGAAAAACTGTTTTTT. Translating gives CASSQGWTATNEKLFF. The chain uses TRBV4-1 and TRBJ1-4; tentatively, D is TRBD1 (6 bases). CDR3 length: 16 amino acids. CDR1 is MGHRA and CDR2 is YSYEKL in the germline V gene. Trimming took 1 base from V and 0 from J, leaving 9 bases between them.

The V call is TRBV6-1, the J call TRBJ1-1; no clear D. V gave up 4 bases and J gave up 6 bases, with 24 bases separating them. The CDR3 loop spans 17 amino acids. Germline assignment: CDR1 MNHNS and CDR2 SASEGT. The CDR3 protein is CASSVIRGSVLIPEAFF. As DNA, the CDR3 is TGTGCCAGCAGTGTAATCCGTGGGTCAGTCCTTATCCCTGAAGCTTTCTTT.

The chain carries TRBV7-8 and TRBJ2-1; maybe TRBD2 (6 bases). Germline CDR1 SGHVS, CDR2 FQNEAQ. This CDR3 comprises 16 residues. V lost 5 bases and J 0 bases, leaving 14 bases between the germline ends. CDR3 amino acids: CASSPRDLPSYNEQFF. The CDR3 nucleotides read TGTGCCAGCAGCCCGAGGGACTTGCCCTCCTACAATGAGCAGTTCTTC.

The V call is TRBV11-2, the J call TRBJ2-2; TRBD1 agrees at 8 bases. The J segment lost 6 bases and the V segment lost 1 base, leaving 7 bases of the junction unmatched. This CDR3 is 16 amino acids long. Germline V gives CDR1 SGHAT, CDR2 FQNNGV. DNA of the CDR3: TGTGCCAGCAGCTTAGTCTCAGGGGGCCGGGCCGGGGAGCTGTTTTTT. It yields the protein CASSLVSGGRAGELFF.

V is TRBV6-1 and J is TRBJ2-1; 8 bases match TRBD1. The V gene's germline CDR1 is MNHNS and CDR2 SASEGT. V shed 2 bases and J 5 bases; nucleotides not matched to a gene: 5. The CDR3 is 15 amino acids. CDR3 sequence: CASSEFRTGHNEQFF. In nucleotides, the CDR3 is TGTGCCAGCAGTGAATTCAGGACAGGGCACAATGAGCAGTTCTTC.

The chain employs TRBV18 and TRBJ2-4, with 10 positions matching TRBD2. There are 14 residues in the CDR3. The ends lost 5 bases at V and 5 bases at J; junction bases unmatched: 3. The germline V gene encodes CDR1 KGHSH and CDR2 LQKENI. CDR3 loop: CASSSLAGENIQYF. In nucleotides, the CDR3 is TGTGCCAGCTCATCCCTAGCGGGGGAAAACATTCAGTACTTC.

This chain connects TRBV5-1 to TRBJ1-1; 10 bases fit TRBD1. CDR1 is SGHRS and CDR2 is YFSETQ in the germline V gene. The CDR3 runs to 15 residues. Unmatched junction bases numbered 7, after V lost 5 bases and J lost 3 bases. CDR3 DNA sequence: TGCGCCAGCAGTTCCCCGGACAGGGGGGACACTGAAGCTTTCTTT. Its translation is CASSSPDRGDTEAFF.

CDR3 coding DNA: TGTGCCAGCAGCGTAAACCGGGACAGGTATTATGGCTACACCTTC. It is translated as CASSVNRDRYYGYTF. The chain links TRBV9 to TRBJ1-2; 8 nucleotides line up with TRBD1. Looked up from germline, CDR1 is SGDLS and CDR2 is YYNGEE. With 1 base clipped from V and 5 bases from J, the junction kept 7 bases outside the gene matches. CDR3 length equals 15 residues.

This clone was counted between two and nine times. This chain connects TRBV10-2 to TRBJ1-1; D uncertain. CDR1 is WSHSY, CDR2 SAAADI, per germline. V gave up 0 bases and J gave up 1 base, with 12 bases separating them. This CDR3 has 16 residues. CDR3 sequence reads: CASSESLVLKNTEAFF. CDR3 DNA: TGCGCCAGCAGTGAGTCGTTGGTACTGAAGAACACTGAAGCTTTCTTT.

With respect to this clone: The sample contains more than one DNA sequence encoding this CDR3. This rearrangement joins TRBV11-2 to TRBJ2-5; 8 positions agree with TRBD2. V lost 3 bases and J lost 3; bases outside the gene matches: 9. Germline CDR1 reads SGHAT; CDR2 reads FQNNGV. This CDR3 has 16 residues. The CDR3 spells CASSLGPVGREETQYF. The DNA for the CDR3 is TGTGCCAGCAGCTTGGGGCCCGTCGGGAGGGAAGAGACCCAGTACTTC.

The V and J genes are TRBV6-1 and TRBJ2-7; D gene unclear. V lost 4 bases and J lost 3, with 10 bases in between. CDR1 is MNHNS, CDR2 SASEGT, per germline. This CDR3 contains 13 residues. The CDR3 is CASSVKDGYEQYF. The DNA for the CDR3 is TGTGCCAGCAGTGTTAAGGATGGCTACGAGCAGTACTTC.